This entry lists 32 T cell receptor beta chains sequenced from one sample in a study of cytomegalovirus exposure and HLA in healthy donors. The PCR had 60 Vbeta and 13 Jbeta primers. TCRdb keeps only in-frame clones here, not all; method: immunoSEQ multiplex PCR. Of fewer than 150,000 clones listed, 82% are singletons. The sample consisted of PBMCs. The receptor set was obtained from a woman between 18 and 29 years old in good health and CMV-seronegative.

The rearrangement uses TRBV30 and TRBJ2-3; tentative D call: TRBD2 (6 bases). The CDR3 consists of 13 residues. The V end lost 5 bases, the J end lost 6 bases, and 15 bases lay between the germline ends. Germline V gene data show CDR1 as GTSNPN and CDR2 as SVGIG (reference sequence). For the CDR3, the DNA is TGTGCCTGGCAGCCCCGCGGGACGGATACGCAGTATTTT. Residues: CAWQPRGTDTQYF.

This clone came up once. The rearrangement links TRBV4-2 to TRBJ1-6, with 7 bases fitting TRBD1. The CDR3 covers 15 residues. With 8 bases clipped from V and 7 bases from J, the junction kept 11 bases outside the gene matches. CDR1 is LGHNA and CDR2 is YNFKEQ in the germline V gene. CDR3 in DNA: TGTGCCAGCCGGATACCGGGACAGAGAAATTCACCCCTCCACTTT. It codes for CASRIPGQRNSPLHF.

This clone was seen more than once but under ten times. This same CDR3 is encoded by further DNA sequences in the sample. The J gene is TRBJ2-3, the V gene TRBV28, with D tentatively TRBD2 (5 bases). The V gene lost 6 bases and the J gene lost 0 bases, with 7 bases spanning the gap. Germline V gene sequence: CDR1 MDHEN, CDR2 SYDVKM. The CDR3 loop spans 13 amino acids. CDR3 DNA sequence: TGTGCCAGCAGCCGGACTAGCACAGATACGCAGTATTTT. Protein: CASSRTSTDTQYF.

This chain connects TRBV29-1 to TRBJ2-1; 7 nucleotides align to TRBD1. Germline V lookup: CDR1 SQVTM, CDR2 ANQGSEA. The V and J ends lost 4 bases and 10 bases, in that order; junction bases with no gene match: 10. The CDR3 runs to 13 residues. As DNA, the CDR3 is TGCAGCGTTGGAGTGCAACAGGGGAAGGAGCAGTTCTTC. This translates into CSVGVQQGKEQFF.

Only one count was recorded for this clone. CDR3 nucleotides: TGCGCCAGCAGCCGCCAACAGCTATCTGGAAACACCATATATTTT. This sequence encodes CASSRQQLSGNTIYF. The rearrangement uses TRBV4-1 and TRBJ1-3; D is undetermined. Germline assignment: CDR1 MGHRA and CDR2 YSYEKL. Trimming removed 4 bases at V and 1 base at J, with 11 bases between. The CDR3 is 15 residues long.

V usage is TRBV7-2 and J usage is TRBJ1-1; TRBD1 might be the D (6 bases). The germline CDR1 and CDR2 sequences are SGHTA and FQGNSA. The CDR3 has 15 amino acids. Trimming cost V 1 base and J 2 bases, with 11 bases left between them. The CDR3 sequence is CASSLVVGGNTEAFF. CDR3 bases: TGTGCCAGCAGCTTAGTCGTAGGGGGTAACACTGAAGCTTTCTTT. Full variable domain (remainder filled in from reference TRBV7-2 and TRBJ1-1): GAGVSQSPSNKVTEKGKDVELRCDPISGHTALYWYRQSLGQGLEFLIYFQGNSAPDKSGLPSDRFSAERTGGSVSTLTIQRTQQEDSAVYLCASSLVVGGNTEAFFGQGTRLTVV.

This chain joins TRBV9 and TRBJ2-7, with D perhaps TRBD2 (6 bases). Trimming removed 0 bases from V and 3 bases from J, with 7 bases in between. The germline V gene encodes CDR1 SGDLS and CDR2 YYNGEE. The CDR3 runs 13 residues. The CDR3 sequence is CASSVVEGYEQYF. Written as DNA, the CDR3 is TGTGCCAGCAGCGTAGTGGAGGGCTACGAGCAGTACTTC.

V gene TRBV7-9 combines with J gene TRBJ1-3, with TRBD1 matching over 12 bases. This CDR3 comprises 18 residues. V lost 5 bases and J lost 4; bases outside the gene matches: 12. Germline V CDR1 and CDR2: SEHNR, FQNEAQ (reference sequence). CDR3 sequence (DNA): TGTGCCAGCAGCCGAAGATCGGGACAGGGGGCGCCCGGAAACACCATATATTTT. Amino acid sequence: CASSRRSGQGAPGNTIYF.

J is TRBJ2-1 and V is TRBV2; 9 nucleotides align to TRBD2. CDR1 and CDR2 from the germline V gene are SNHLY and FYNNEI. The junction had 8 bases not matched to a gene; V was cut back by 7 bases and J by 4 bases. There are 15 residues in the CDR3. In nucleotides, the CDR3 is TGTGCCAGCATGCCCCCTAGCGGGGCTTACAATGAGCAGTTCTTC. This codes for CASMPPSGAYNEQFF.

The V and J genes are TRBV10-3 and TRBJ2-7; D is unresolved. The germline V gene encodes CDR1 ENHRY and CDR2 SYGVKD. V lost 0 bases, J lost 7 bases, and 7 bases lay in between. There are 12 residues in the CDR3. CDR3 region: CAISESTREQYV. The CDR3 nucleotides are TGTGCCATCAGTGAGTCGACGCGGGAGCAGTACGTC.

The chain carries TRBV30 and TRBJ1-2; possible D gene TRBD1, 5 bases. V dropped 0 bases and J dropped 6 bases, with 11 bases sitting between them. In germline, CDR1 is GTSNPN, CDR2 SVGIG (reference sequence). The CDR3 has 13 residues. CDR3 protein: CAWSVLSGNGYTF. Written as DNA, the CDR3 is TGTGCCTGGAGTGTACTTTCAGGGAATGGCTACACCTTC.

The V gene is TRBV9, the J gene TRBJ2-1, with D maybe TRBD1 (6 bases). Between the trimmed V and J ends, which lost 0 bases and 5 bases, there was a span of 9 bases. The CDR3 extends over 14 amino acids. Germline V gene data show CDR1 as SGDLS and CDR2 as YYNGEE. The CDR3, as DNA: TGTGCCAGCAGCGTAGTGGGGGCGGACAATGAGCAGTTCTTC. Protein: CASSVVGADNEQFF.

This sequence joins TRBV19 and TRBJ2-1; 11 bases fit TRBD2. This CDR3 has 15 amino acids. Germline V lookup: CDR1 LNHDA, CDR2 SQIVND (reference sequence). V was pared by 3 bases and J by 10 bases, with 8 bases of the junction left unmatched. The CDR3 sequence: CASSISLAGEFEQFF. The DNA of the CDR3 is TGTGCCAGTAGTATTTCACTAGCGGGGGAGTTCGAGCAGTTCTTC.

The gene calls are TRBV6-1 and TRBJ1-2; tentatively, D is TRBD1 (6 bases). The CDR3 has 14 residues. V lost 0 bases and J lost 3, with 8 bases in between. Germline V gives CDR1 MNHNS, CDR2 SASEGT. For the CDR3, the DNA is TGTGCCAGCAGTGAAGCCCCAGGGGACTATGGCTACACCTTC. Translated, it gives CASSEAPGDYGYTF.

The count of this clone is one. The chain recombines TRBV4-3 with TRBJ1-3, with unresolved D. V gave up 4 bases and J gave up 0 bases, with 10 bases separating them. This CDR3 has 15 amino acids. Germline V gene lookup returns CDR1 LGHNA and CDR2 YSLEER. The CDR3 region is CASSPGFLSGNTIYF. The DNA for the CDR3 is TGCGCCAGCAGCCCGGGGTTTCTCTCTGGAAACACCATATATTTT.

This clone was recorded a few times. This chain connects TRBV6-5 to TRBJ1-1; possibly TRBD1 for D (6 bases). V was trimmed by 7 bases and J by 5 bases, leaving 17 bases between them. Germline lookup yields CDR1 MNHEY and CDR2 SVGAGI. CDR3 length: 14 amino acids. CDR3 DNA sequence: TGTGCCAGCACCCGAGGGGGTTTAAGGACTGAAGCTTTCTTT. Translation gives CASTRGGLRTEAFF.

The chain is built from TRBV6-1 and TRBJ1-1, with 9 nucleotides matching TRBD1. V lost 2 bases to trimming and J lost 6 bases; unmatched junction nucleotides: 7. Per germline, CDR1 MNHNS and CDR2 SASEGT. The CDR3 runs to 15 residues. CDR3 in amino acids: CASSEWYRGHAEAFF. The CDR3 DNA reads as TGTGCCAGCAGTGAATGGTACAGGGGGCACGCTGAAGCTTTCTTT.

V usage is TRBV18 and J usage is TRBJ2-7; possibly TRBD1 for D (6 bases). Per germline, CDR1 KGHSH and CDR2 LQKENI. This CDR3 is 14 amino acids long. Trimming cost V 3 bases and J 0 bases, with 9 bases left between them. In DNA form, the CDR3 reads TGTGCCAGCTCACCGCTGGACAGCTCCTACGAGCAGTACTTC. Residues: CASSPLDSSYEQYF.

This sequence joins TRBV5-1 and TRBJ2-1; 10 bases match TRBD2. V trimming: 0 bases; J trimming: 5 bases; junction bases outside the gene matches: 2. Germline CDR1 reads SGHRS; CDR2 reads YFSETQ. The CDR3 is 15 residues long. CDR3 region: CASSLEAGGNNEQFF. In nucleotides, the CDR3 is TGCGCCAGCAGCTTGGAAGCGGGGGGGAACAATGAGCAGTTCTTC.

This clone was seen only a few times. The rearrangement links TRBV9 to TRBJ1-1, with D perhaps matching TRBD1 (5 bases). From germline, CDR1 is SGDLS and CDR2 YYNGEE. Trimming pared 0 bases from V and 4 bases from J, leaving 10 bases between. CDR3 size: 14 residues. The CDR3 reads CASSVVRRGTEAFF. The CDR3 DNA reads TGTGCCAGCAGCGTAGTCAGGAGGGGCACTGAAGCTTTCTTT. The full variable domain, completed using reference TRBV9 and TRBJ1-1, is DSGVTQTPKHLITATGQRVTLRCSPRSGDLSVYWYQQSLDQGLQFLIQYYNGEERAKGNILERFSAQQFPDLHSELNLSSLELGDSALYFCASSVVRRGTEAFFGQGTRLTVV.

The V and J genes are TRBV27 and TRBJ2-3; TRBD2 agrees at 9 bases. CDR1 and CDR2 (germline): MNHEY, SMNVEV (reference sequence). CDR3 size: 18 residues. V trimming: 4 bases; J trimming: 0 bases; junction bases outside the gene matches: 11. The CDR3 region is CASSSGLAASLSTDTQYF. The CDR3 DNA reads as TGTGCCAGCAGTTCGGGACTAGCCGCTTCCCTTAGCACAGATACGCAGTATTTT.

The J gene is TRBJ2-7, the V gene TRBV5-6, with 8 positions matching TRBD1. This CDR3 is built from 16 residues. Germline loops: CDR1 SGHDT, CDR2 YYEEEE. Unmatched junction bases numbered 7, after V lost 0 bases and J lost 2 bases. In DNA form, the CDR3 reads TGTGCCAGCAGCTTGGGTCCGGGACAGGCTACCTACGAGCAGTACTTC. Translation gives CASSLGPGQATYEQYF.

The CDR3 DNA is TGTGCCAGCTCACCTATACAGGGGGCGAGCGGAAACACCATATATTTT. It translates to CASSPIQGASGNTIYF. The chain joins TRBV18 to TRBJ1-3; 9 bases agree with TRBD1. Germline V gene lookup returns CDR1 KGHSH and CDR2 LQKENI. The ends lost 3 bases at V and 4 bases at J; junction bases unmatched: 7. CDR3 size: 16 residues.

This chain joins TRBV5-1 and TRBJ1-2, with 9 bases matching TRBD1. CDR1 and CDR2 from the germline V gene are SGHRS and YFSETQ. The CDR3 has 14 residues. V trimming: 4 bases; J trimming: 7 bases; junction bases outside the gene matches: 8. The CDR3 DNA sequence: TGCGCCAGCAGCGAACCGGGACAGGGTGGTGGCTACACCTTC. Translated, it gives CASSEPGQGGGYTF.

This clone has a handful of counts. The chain employs TRBV7-8 and TRBJ2-3; 8 positions match TRBD1. The trim removed 4 bases at V and 10 bases at J, leaving 4 bases unmatched. The CDR3 is 12 amino acids. Germline assignment: CDR1 SGHVS and CDR2 FQNEAQ. The CDR3 nucleotides read TGTGCCAGCAGCTCCGGACAGGGCCCGCAGTATTTT. Translating gives CASSSGQGPQYF.

The chain employs TRBV10-3 and TRBJ2-7; tentative D call: TRBD2 (6 bases). The CDR3 totals 16 residues. Germline assignment: CDR1 ENHRY and CDR2 SYGVKD. V was shortened by 4 bases and J by 7 bases, with 23 bases between the two germline ends. CDR3 sequence reads: CAISGGDGGPTGEQYV. CDR3 DNA sequence: TGTGCCATCAGTGGGGGTGACGGGGGACCGACGGGGGAGCAGTACGTC.

This clone was counted a single time. This sequence joins TRBV11-2 and TRBJ1-1, with 8 nucleotides matching TRBD1. The germline CDR1 and CDR2 sequences are SGHAT and FQNNGV. The V and J ends lost 3 bases and 4 bases, in that order; junction bases with no gene match: 10. The CDR3 is 16 residues long. CDR3 loop: CASSFQRTGNSTEAFF. In DNA, the CDR3 is TGTGCCAGCAGCTTCCAGAGGACAGGGAATTCCACTGAAGCTTTCTTT.

In its sample, this clone was seen once. This chain connects TRBV7-2 to TRBJ2-7, with a tentative D call TRBD1 (7 bases). CDR1 and CDR2 (germline): SGHTA, FQGNSA. This CDR3 contains 13 residues. The V and J ends lost 3 bases and 4 bases respectively, with 10 bases between them. The CDR3 DNA reads as TGTGCCAGCAGCTTCTCAGGGGGGTACGAGCAGTACTTC. Translation: CASSFSGGYEQYF.

V is TRBV28 and J is TRBJ1-2; 9 bases agree with TRBD1. Trimming took 5 bases from V and 8 from J; bases not matched to a gene: 3. The CDR3 is made up of 12 amino acids. Per the germline V gene, CDR1 is MDHEN and CDR2 is SYDVKM. The CDR3 protein is CASSTGGKGYTF. CDR3 sequence (DNA): TGTGCCAGCAGTACAGGGGGCAAGGGCTACACCTTC.

This clone was detected once. The J gene is TRBJ1-2, the V gene TRBV6-6; 7 nucleotides align to TRBD1. The CDR3 sequence is 14 residues long. CDR1 and CDR2 from the germline V gene are MNHNY and SVGAGI (reference sequence). V trimming: 2 bases; J trimming: 7 bases; junction bases outside the gene matches: 7. The chain's CDR3 is CASSYAETGPGYTF. The CDR3 DNA is TGTGCCAGCAGTTACGCCGAGACAGGGCCTGGCTACACCTTC.

This rearrangement joins TRBV9 to TRBJ1-6; tentatively, D is TRBD1 (5 bases). The CDR3 runs to 13 residues. V was pared by 5 bases and J by 7 bases, with 10 bases between. From germline, CDR1 is SGDLS and CDR2 YYNGEE. The CDR3 protein is CASSGRVNSPLHF. CDR3 DNA sequence: TGTGCCAGCAGTGGCAGGGTAAATTCACCCCTCCACTTT.

V is TRBV19 and J is TRBJ1-2; weak D call: TRBD1 (5 bases). Germline CDR1 LNHDA, CDR2 SQIVND (reference sequence). The CDR3 totals 17 residues. Trimming cost V 6 bases and J 2 bases, with 22 bases left between them. The CDR3 DNA follows: TGTGCCAGTAGCCTTAGGTTAGGGGCAGCACCAAACTATGGCTACACCTTC. Amino acids: CASSLRLGAAPNYGYTF.